A selection of T cell receptor beta chains follows, all from one sample in a study of blood T cells in healthy people across ages. One entry per CDR3 protein, called by TCRdb with MiXCR from the 5' RACE reads. Of under 800,000 distinct CDR3 sequences listed, more than 40% are singletons. Sequencing was performed on blood. These receptors all come from a woman aged 55-75 years in good health. CDR3s include the opening cysteine and the closing phenylalanine or tryptophan. Part of the rows lack a size; the others show once, few, many or a class for expanded clones.

j_call | v_call | clone_size | cdr3_aa
TRBJ1-1 | TRBV6-2/TRBV6-3 | NA | CASSFQKNTEAFF
TRBJ2-7 | TRBV7-2 | NA | CASSLSGTNHEQYF
TRBJ1-2 | TRBV28 | few | CASSFKKGHQDGYTF
TRBJ2-7 | TRBV20-1 | few | CSARDLASGYEQYF
TRBJ1-1 | TRBV7-2 | NA | CASSLGTLREAFF
TRBJ1-5 | TRBV7-2 | NA | CASSLAGQENQPQHF
TRBJ2-7 | TRBV6-1 | many | CASSRPNAGEQYF
TRBJ1-5 | TRBV7-2 | NA | CASSLYQAGYSNQPQHF
TRBJ2-3 | TRBV9 | NA | CASSVVPDQATQYF
TRBJ2-3 | TRBV7-8 | few | CASTKRDPDTQYF
TRBJ2-7 | TRBV20-1 | NA | CSATRADRSSYEQYF
NA | TRBV7-2 | NA | CASSFTGGGDEQYF
TRBJ1-5 | TRBV20-1 | NA | CSARDPQALNNQPQHF
TRBJ2-3 | TRBV29-1 | NA | CSVGNGWEGFTDTQYF
TRBJ2-1 | TRBV20-1 | NA | CSARKASSGAFNEQFF
TRBJ2-6 | TRBV7-9 | many | CASSNLVVSGANVLTF
TRBJ2-1 | TRBV20-1 | NA | CSASHLDLAGGPNEQFF
TRBJ1-5 | TRBV20-1 | once | CGARGGSNQPQHF
TRBJ1-2 | TRBV2 | NA | CASFRGESGYTF
TRBJ2-5 | TRBV15 | few | CATSRERPGNQETQYF
TRBJ1-5 | TRBV5-1 | NA | CASSLAGQNNQPQHF
TRBJ2-1 | TRBV6-2/TRBV6-3 | NA | CASAQGGPAYNEQFF
TRBJ1-2 | TRBV4-2 | once | CASSQLNLGYGYTF
TRBJ1-2 | TRBV29-1 | few | CSVGDSGYTF
TRBJ2-6 | TRBV2 | NA | CASNPGANVLTF
TRBJ1-1 | TRBV3-1 | few | CASSQEYRLNTEAFF
TRBJ1-2 | TRBV6-2/TRBV6-3 | few | CASSYADNYGYTF
TRBJ2-7 | TRBV29-1 | NA | CSAAPRLVYNEQYF
TRBJ1-5 | TRBV20-1 | NA | CSAETTGSNQPQHF
NA | TRBV7-9 | NA | CASSVAQQGREQYF
TRBJ1-1 | TRBV18 | NA | CASSPQWTENTEAFF
NA | TRBV9 | NA | CASSGRNRAAEQYF
NA | TRBV20-1 | few | CSASDGSPYEQYF
TRBJ2-1 | TRBV20-1 | NA | CSARDSQGSYNEQFF
TRBJ2-2 | TRBV6-6 | NA | CASSELGNTGELFF
TRBJ2-6 | TRBV7-2 | few | CASSLVAGGLSGANVLTF
TRBJ2-7 | TRBV20-1 | many | CSARSKVAPEYEQYF
TRBJ2-7 | TRBV14 | NA | CASSQDMAPRSGGDYEQYF
TRBJ2-3 | TRBV11-2 | few | CASRRTSGSRMDTDTQYF
TRBJ2-1 | TRBV4-2 | NA | CASSQVDRVSYNEQFF
TRBJ2-5 | TRBV12-3/TRBV12-4 | NA | CASSFGQEETQYF
TRBJ2-7 | TRBV20-1 | NA | CSGGGLSSYEQYF
TRBJ2-6 | TRBV10-3 | NA | CAISGTSGGVGGANVLTF
TRBJ1-6 | TRBV19 | NA | CASSAGSTKPPLHF
TRBJ2-6 | TRBV30 | NA | CAWSVLFGANVLTF
TRBJ2-7 | TRBV5-5 | NA | CASSLAGTGFYEQYF
TRBJ2-4 | TRBV20-1 | NA | CSARGASTKNIQYF
TRBJ2-3 | TRBV15 | NA | CATSRGTSGYADTQYF
TRBJ2-3 | TRBV9 | NA | CASSVITETQYF
TRBJ2-1 | TRBV28 | few | CASSSSGGGNEQFF
TRBJ2-3 | TRBV7-2 | many | CASSSPAALVSDTQYF
TRBJ1-2 | TRBV28 | NA | CASSLPYPGYYGYTF
TRBJ1-2 | TRBV27 | NA | CASSSSRQDGYTF
TRBJ1-4 | TRBV6-1 | NA | CASSEVRQGLTNEKLFF
TRBJ2-5 | TRBV3-1 | NA | CASSLGTGRTQQYF
TRBJ2-5 | TRBV2 | many | CASSRLPGGQETQYF
TRBJ1-2 | TRBV9 | NA | CASSVEADPYGYTF
TRBJ2-2 | TRBV6-2/TRBV6-3 | many | CASRWDYRGGELFF